This TCR beta chain is drawn from a study of shared clonotypes between healthy human individuals. Genomic DNA of every subset was divided equally among multiple immunoSEQ plates. Sequenced by immunoSEQ multiplex PCR; TCRdb stores in-frame clones only, minus some. In the table there are some 2 million clones, about 95% of which are singletons. The germline V gene encodes CDR1 SGHDN and CDR2 FVKESK. The CDR3 runs to 16 residues. V trimming: 3 bases; J trimming: 1 base; junction bases outside the gene matches: 0. Naive CD8 cells were CD45RO-negative, positively selected for CCR7, excluding terminally differentiated effector memory CD45RA+ cells. Donation came from healthy HIV-negative adults that had no recent acute infections or vaccinations.

The sample taken for sequencing was naive CD8+ T cells sorted from blood. This rearrangement joins TRBV14 to TRBJ2-5, with TRBD2 identical over 15 bases. The sequence derives from a man younger than 35 in good health. In DNA, the CDR3 is TGTGCCAGCAGCCAGGGACTAGCGGGAGGCCAAGAGACCCAGTACTTC. Translating gives CASSQGLAGGQETQYF.